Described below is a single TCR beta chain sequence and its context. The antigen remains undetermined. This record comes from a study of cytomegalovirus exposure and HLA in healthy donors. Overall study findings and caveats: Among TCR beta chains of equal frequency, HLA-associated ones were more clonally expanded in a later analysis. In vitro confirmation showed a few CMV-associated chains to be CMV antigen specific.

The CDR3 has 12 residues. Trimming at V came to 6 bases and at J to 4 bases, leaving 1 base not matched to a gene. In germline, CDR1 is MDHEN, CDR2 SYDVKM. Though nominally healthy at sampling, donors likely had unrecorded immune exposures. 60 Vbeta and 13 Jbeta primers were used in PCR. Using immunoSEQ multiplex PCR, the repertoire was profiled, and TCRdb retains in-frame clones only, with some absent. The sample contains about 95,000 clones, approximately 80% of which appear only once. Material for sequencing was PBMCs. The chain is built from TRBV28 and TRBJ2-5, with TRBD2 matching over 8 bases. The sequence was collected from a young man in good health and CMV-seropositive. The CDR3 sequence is CASSGLAETQYF. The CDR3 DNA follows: TGTGCCAGCAGCGGACTAGCAGAGACCCAGTACTTC.